These 19 T cell receptor beta chains share one sample of origin, sequenced in a study of response to subunit inactivated influenza vaccine. TCRdb reprocessed the RT-PCR reads via MiXCR and lists one record per CDR3 protein. The data show about 800,000 distinct CDR3 sequences, about 20% seen once. The starting material was PBMCs from blood, obtained approximately 5 days after vaccination. The receptors originated from a man in his forties or fifties who received an inactivated influenza vaccine.

V and J are TRBV3-1 and TRBJ2-1; tentatively, D is TRBD1 (6 bases). CDR3 length equals 16 residues. Germline values: CDR1 LGHDT, CDR2 YNNKEL (reference sequence). Deletions cut 1 base from V and 5 bases from J, with 15 bases between. The CDR3: CASSQGVTGDNNEQFF. DNA of the CDR3: TGTGCCAGCAGCCAAGGCGTCACCGGGGACAACAATGAGCAGTTCTTC.

This clonotype was observed at least ten times. The DNA for the CDR3 is TGTGCCAGCAGTTGGGACGGAGTGGAGACCCAGTACTTC. It codes for CASSWDGVETQYF. The genes are TRBV12-3 or TRBV12-4 and TRBJ2-5; D possibly matches TRBD1 or TRBD2 (5 bases each). The CDR3 spans 13 residues. Trimming took 4 bases from V and 5 from J, leaving 11 bases between them.

The CDR3 protein is CASSQEVAPNYNEQFF. In nucleotides, the CDR3 is TGTGCCAGCAGCCAAGAAGTAGCGCCAAACTACAATGAGCAGTTCTTC. The chain uses TRBV4-2 and TRBJ2-1; D is perhaps TRBD2 (5 bases). The germline V and J ends were trimmed by 0 bases and 3 bases, with 12 bases remaining between them. The CDR3 covers 16 residues. The V gene's germline CDR1 is LGHNA and CDR2 YNFKEQ.

The rearrangement uses TRBV5-1 and TRBJ1-6; a weak D match, TRBD1 (5 bases). Germline CDR1 is SGHRS and CDR2 is YFSETQ. Trimming stripped 0 bases from V and 6 bases from J, with 7 bases between. The CDR3 has 14 amino acids. The CDR3 region is CASSLGDGNSPLHF. The CDR3 nucleotides read TGCGCCAGCAGCTTGGGGGACGGTAATTCACCCCTCCACTTT.

This sequence joins TRBV12-3 or TRBV12-4 and TRBJ2-4; D is uncertain. This CDR3 has 16 amino acids. The V end lost 3 bases, the J end lost 0 bases, and 12 bases lay between the germline ends. The CDR3 loop reads CASSLVLGEAKNIQYF. The CDR3 DNA reads as TGTGCCAGCAGTTTGGTTCTTGGGGAAGCCAAAAACATTCAGTACTTC.

A few counts support this clonotype. The chain uses TRBV7-9 and TRBJ2-7, with D possibly being TRBD1 (5 bases). This CDR3 spans 14 amino acids. Germline V gene sequence: CDR1 SEHNR, CDR2 FQNEAQ (reference sequence). V was clipped by 8 bases and J by 3 bases, with 17 bases between them. CDR3 in amino acids: CASSTYKGVYEQYF. As DNA, the CDR3 is TGTGCCAGCTCGACATATAAAGGGGTCTACGAGCAGTACTTC.

This sequence joins TRBV4-3 and TRBJ1-1; no clear D. The V and J ends lost 0 bases and 2 bases respectively, with 10 bases between them. This CDR3 comprises 15 residues. Per the germline V gene, CDR1 is LGHNA and CDR2 is YSLEER. The CDR3 reads CASSQDYAENTEAFF. The CDR3 nucleotides are TGCGCCAGCAGCCAAGATTATGCTGAAAACACTGAAGCTTTCTTT.

This clonotype was observed many times. V gene TRBV10-3 combines with J gene TRBJ2-6; D is ambiguous. Germline CDR1 and CDR2: ENHRY and SYGVKD. This CDR3 contains 16 residues. V gave up 4 bases and J gave up 4 bases, with 14 bases separating them. The CDR3 loop reads CAISAPGQVGANVLTF. DNA for the CDR3: TGTGCCATCAGTGCCCCGGGCCAGGTGGGGGCCAACGTCCTGACTTTC.

This clonotype was found once. The chain has TRBV18 and TRBJ2-1; D gene unclear. V lost 2 bases and J lost 0, with 11 bases in between. The CDR3 spans 16 residues. Per the germline V gene, CDR1 is KGHSH and CDR2 is LQKENI. This chain's CDR3 is CASSPSIVNSYNEQFF. As DNA, the CDR3 is TGTGCCAGCTCACCATCGATCGTAAACTCCTACAATGAGCAGTTCTTC.

This clonotype was found a few times. This chain connects TRBV4-1 to TRBJ2-7; no reliable D call. Germline lookup yields CDR1 MGHRA and CDR2 YSYEKL. This CDR3 has 14 amino acids. V lost 3 bases to trimming and J lost 0 bases, with 9 bases between them. The CDR3 DNA follows: TGCGCCAGCAGCCAGACGGTCAGCTCCTACGAGCAGTACTTC. Protein product: CASSQTVSSYEQYF.

This chain joins TRBV28 and TRBJ1-1, with D uncertain. The CDR3 has 16 amino acids. From germline, CDR1 is MDHEN and CDR2 SYDVKM. The V and J ends lost 6 bases and 1 base respectively, with 18 bases between them. This CDR3 reads CASSSTDQVQNTEAFF. The DNA of the CDR3 is TGTGCCAGCAGCTCAACGGATCAGGTCCAGAACACTGAAGCTTTCTTT.

This clonotype was detected ten times or more. CDR3 residues: CASSTARGTYEQYF. The DNA of the CDR3 is TGTGCCAGCAGCACCGCCCGAGGAACCTACGAGCAGTACTTC. This chain uses TRBV7-2 with TRBJ2-7; D uncertain. Germline V CDR1 and CDR2: SGHTA, FQGNSA. The CDR3 runs 14 residues. V lost 5 bases and J 2 bases, leaving 13 bases between the germline ends.

The chain recombines TRBV20-1 with TRBJ1-5, with D possibly matching TRBD1 (5 bases). CDR1 DFQATT and CDR2 SNEGSKA come from the germline V gene (reference sequence). Trimming took off 6 bases at V and 4 bases at J, with 16 bases between the two ends. This CDR3 is built from 14 residues. CDR3 sequence (DNA): TGCAGTGCCGGCGGGGGGACTAGGAATCAGCCCCAGCATTTT. It encodes CSAGGGTRNQPQHF.

The rearrangement links TRBV6-2 or TRBV6-3 to TRBJ2-1; D may be TRBD2 (7 bases). CDR3 length: 15 residues. V was trimmed by 10 bases and J by 6 bases, leaving 22 bases between them. Germline assignment: CDR1 MNHEY and CDR2 SVGEGT. The CDR3 coding sequence is TGTGCCACCCTCCCGAGGGGGGGAGCGACCAATGAGCAGTTCTTC. Protein sequence: CATLPRGGATNEQFF.

The chain has TRBV2 and TRBJ2-1; TRBD2 might be the D (7 bases). Per the germline V gene, CDR1 is SNHLY and CDR2 is FYNNEI. This CDR3 has 13 amino acids. The V gene lost 8 bases and the J gene lost 6 bases, with 14 bases spanning the gap. The CDR3 DNA is TGTGCCAGCTTGGGGGGGGCGCTCAATGAGCAGTTCTTC. The encoded protein is CASLGGALNEQFF.

This clonotype was seen only a few times. The chain uses TRBV20-1 and TRBJ2-7; tentative D call: TRBD2 (5 bases). The CDR3 has 15 amino acids. V lost 0 bases to trimming and J lost 1 base, with 13 bases between them. Germline CDR1 DFQATT, CDR2 SNEGSKA (reference sequence). CDR3: CSARDYVTGSYEQYF. The CDR3 DNA is TGCAGTGCTAGAGATTACGTGACGGGATCCTACGAGCAGTACTTC.

The chain combines TRBV5-1 with TRBJ2-7, with 9 bases that match TRBD1. The CDR3 length is 15 residues. With 4 bases clipped from V and 2 bases from J, the junction kept 7 bases outside the gene matches. The germline V gene encodes CDR1 SGHRS and CDR2 YFSETQ. CDR3 coding DNA: TGCGCCAGCAGCCCCTGGACAGGGGCGCCCTACGAGCAGTACTTC. It specifies CASSPWTGAPYEQYF.

The chain employs TRBV28 and TRBJ2-4; 9 bases fit TRBD1. This CDR3 is built from 16 residues. Germline-derived CDR1 and CDR2 are MDHEN and SYDVKM. The V segment lost 4 bases and the J segment 7 bases; nucleotides outside the gene matches: 11. The CDR3 DNA sequence: TGTGCCAGCAGTTCACTCCCTGAGACAGGGGGGAACATTCAGTACTTC. It yields the protein CASSSLPETGGNIQYF. The full variable domain, its missing parts supplied by reference TRBV28 and TRBJ2-4, is DVKVTQSSRYLVKRTGEKVFLECVQDMDHENMFWYRQDPGLGLRLIYFSYDVKMKEKGDIPEGYSVSREKKERFSLILESASTNQTSMYLCASSSLPETGGNIQYFGAGTRLSVL.

The chain joins TRBV15 to TRBJ2-7; tentatively, D is TRBD1 (5 bases). The germline gives CDR1 LNHNV, CDR2 YYDKDF (reference sequence). V gave up 1 base and J gave up 1 base, with 8 bases separating them. This CDR3 is built from 14 residues. The CDR3 loop reads CATSRARQSYEQYF. The CDR3 nucleotides read TGTGCCACCAGCAGAGCGAGACAGTCCTACGAGCAGTACTTC.